This T cell receptor (beta chain) originates from a study of T cells after yellow fever vaccination (dated by TCRdb to between 2018 and 2020). Context from the whole study: The SMART-Seq v4 Ultra Low Input RNA kit was used to prepare libraries from fractions with low cell numbers. To track T-cell clones before and after primary and booster YFV17D yellow fever vaccination, bulk TCR alpha and beta repertoires were sequenced longitudinally. Two healthy male donors, one aged 18 to 30 and one aged 30 to 40 years, made up the cohort. Bulk PBMC replicates and cell subsets were isolated from blood drawn at multiple timepoints before and after both primary and secondary immunization. General findings and caveats noted by the study authors: Because only two donors were included in the study, the extent to which the findings can be generalized is limited. Because abundant contaminating clonotypes from the bulk population could be contained in FACS-sorted repertoires, computational filtering was required. Most clones expanded after primary vaccination were re-detected after the booster (almost 97% of CD4 and about nine tenths of CD8), suggesting broad memory maintenance. Compared with the primary T-cell response, the secondary T-cell response was weaker but faster, peaking on day 5 rather than day 15. A small fraction of clonotypes appeared in both the CD4 and CD8 compartments, likely as a result of convergent recombination.

What the treatment or condition label conveys for this sample: live attenuated yellow fever vaccine strain. At each blood-draw timepoint, two biological replicates of bulk PBMCs were obtained. PBMCs were isolated from peripheral blood using a standard Ficoll-Paque protocol. TriZol was used to extract RNA from bulk PBMCs, from CD4 and CD8 fractions, and from dextramer-positive and dextramer-negative fractions. A word on this clonotype: Its antigen is not yet known. No qualities accompany the bases; no much larger clone lies one base away.

From cysteine to phenylalanine, the CDR3 is 11 amino acids long. The only DNA kept is the CDR3, 33 bases in frame from the first base. V and J lose 2 bases and 10 bases, and a span of 7 bases separates them. Via the germline V gene, CDR1 is MNHEY and CDR2 SVGAGI. TCR cDNA was synthesized by 5'RACE template switching, through which a universal primer site and unique molecular identifiers were introduced. Priming of cDNA synthesis was performed from both the TCR alpha and TCR beta constant segments. Library amplification involved two PCR steps, and the second step added sample barcodes and sequencing adapters. Sequencing of libraries was done on Illumina HiSeq 2500 (2x100 bp) or NovaSeq (2x150 bp). In the paper's pipeline: MIGEC was used to demultiplex reads and collapse the reads into UMI consensus sequences, and MiXCR was used for V(D)J alignment. Using edgeR on replicate PBMC samples, clonotypes were called vaccine-responding if FDR was below 0.01 and the log2 fold change was above 5 up to day 15. Bulk clonotypes were assigned CD4 or CD8 identity according to which sequenced CD4 or CD8 repertoire held them at higher abundance. The public reads were reprocessed in TCRdb via fastp at Q25 and MiXCR, keeping in-frame beta chains. Entries are consolidated by CDR3 protein sequence, retaining the most common genes and DNA. For this entry, the V and J calls and clone size follow TCRdb and not the study's own pipeline. This sample has roughly 500,000 distinct CDR3 sequences in its table, and about a fifth of those were observed once. About 13% of the sample comes from the top ten.

This sequence originates from a man aged 30-40 years who received the YFV17D yellow fever vaccine. Recombination joined TRBV6-5 with TRBJ2-3; TRBD2 could be the D gene, as 5 bases match. Sequenced here: PBMCs, sampled 15 days after the yellow fever booster vaccination. The DNA reads TGTGCCAGCAGTTACGGCGGGCCGCAGTATTTT. This sequence encodes CASSYGGPQYF.